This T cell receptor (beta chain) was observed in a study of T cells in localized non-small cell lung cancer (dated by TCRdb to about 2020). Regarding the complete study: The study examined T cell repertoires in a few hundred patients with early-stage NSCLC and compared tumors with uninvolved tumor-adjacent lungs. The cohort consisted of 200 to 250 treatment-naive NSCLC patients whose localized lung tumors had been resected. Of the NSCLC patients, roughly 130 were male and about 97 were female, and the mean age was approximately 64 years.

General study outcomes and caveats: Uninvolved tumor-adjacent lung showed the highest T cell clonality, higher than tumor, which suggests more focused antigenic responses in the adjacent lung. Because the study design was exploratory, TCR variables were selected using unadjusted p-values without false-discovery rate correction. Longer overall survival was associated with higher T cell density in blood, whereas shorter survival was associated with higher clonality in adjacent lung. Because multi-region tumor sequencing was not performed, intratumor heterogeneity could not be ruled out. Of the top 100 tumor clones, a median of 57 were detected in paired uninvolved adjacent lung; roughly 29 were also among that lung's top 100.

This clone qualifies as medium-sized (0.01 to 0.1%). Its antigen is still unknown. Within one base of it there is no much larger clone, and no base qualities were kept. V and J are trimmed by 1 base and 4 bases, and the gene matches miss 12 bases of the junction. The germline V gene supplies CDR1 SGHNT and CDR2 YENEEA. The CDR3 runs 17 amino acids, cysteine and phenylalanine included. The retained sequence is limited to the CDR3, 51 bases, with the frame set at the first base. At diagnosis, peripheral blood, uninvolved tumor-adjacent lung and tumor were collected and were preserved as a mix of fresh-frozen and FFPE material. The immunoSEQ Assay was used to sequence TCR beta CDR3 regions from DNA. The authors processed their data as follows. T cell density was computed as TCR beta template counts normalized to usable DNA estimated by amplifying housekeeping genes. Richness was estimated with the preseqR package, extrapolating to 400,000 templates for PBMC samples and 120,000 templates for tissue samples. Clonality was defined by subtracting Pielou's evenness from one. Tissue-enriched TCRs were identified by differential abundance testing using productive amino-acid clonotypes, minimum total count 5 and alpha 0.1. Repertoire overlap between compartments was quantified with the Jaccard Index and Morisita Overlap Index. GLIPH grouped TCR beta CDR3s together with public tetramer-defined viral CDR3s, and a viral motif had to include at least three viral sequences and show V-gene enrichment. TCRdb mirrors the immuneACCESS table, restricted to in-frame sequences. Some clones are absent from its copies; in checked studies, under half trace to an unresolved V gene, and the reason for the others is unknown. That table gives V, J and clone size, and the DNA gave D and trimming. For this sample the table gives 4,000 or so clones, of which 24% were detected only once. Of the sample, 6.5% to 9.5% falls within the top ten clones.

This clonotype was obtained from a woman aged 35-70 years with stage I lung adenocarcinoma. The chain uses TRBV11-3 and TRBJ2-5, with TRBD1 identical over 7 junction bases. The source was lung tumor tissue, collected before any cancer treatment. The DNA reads TGTGCCAGCAGCTTAGGGTCGTCGGGACAGCTAGGAGAGACCCAGTACTTC. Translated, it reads CASSLGSSGQLGETQYF.